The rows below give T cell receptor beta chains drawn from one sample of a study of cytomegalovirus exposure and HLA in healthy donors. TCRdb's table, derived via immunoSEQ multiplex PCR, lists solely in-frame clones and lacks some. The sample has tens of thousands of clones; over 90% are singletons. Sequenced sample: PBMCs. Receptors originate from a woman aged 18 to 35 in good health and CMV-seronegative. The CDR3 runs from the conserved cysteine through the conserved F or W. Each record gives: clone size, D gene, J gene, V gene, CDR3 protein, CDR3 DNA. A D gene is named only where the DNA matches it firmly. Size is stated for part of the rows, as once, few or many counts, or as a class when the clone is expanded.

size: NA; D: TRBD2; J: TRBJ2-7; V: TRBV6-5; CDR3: CASSYIQLAGAQQYF; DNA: TGTGCCAGCAGTTACATACAACTAGCGGGAGCCCAGCAGTACTTC
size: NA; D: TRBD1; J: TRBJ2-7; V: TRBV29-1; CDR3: CSVEENDRGPYEQYF; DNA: TGCAGCGTTGAAGAGAACGACAGGGGGCCCTACGAGCAGTACTTC
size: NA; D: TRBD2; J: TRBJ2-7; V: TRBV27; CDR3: CASSNTGTSILYPYEQYF; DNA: TGTGCCAGCAGCAATACCGGGACTAGCATACTTTACCCCTACGAGCAGTACTTC
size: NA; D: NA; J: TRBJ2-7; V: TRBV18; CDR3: CATSPDSYEQYF; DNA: TGTGCCACCTCACCGGACAGCTACGAGCAGTACTTC
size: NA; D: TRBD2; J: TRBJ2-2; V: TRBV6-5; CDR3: CASTAGGTGELFF; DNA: TGTGCCTCAACAGCGGGGGGCACCGGGGAGCTGTTTTTT
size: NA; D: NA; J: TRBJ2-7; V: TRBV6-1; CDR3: CASSEALRAGYEQYF; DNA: TGTGCCAGCAGTGAAGCGCTTCGGGCGGGTTACGAGCAGTACTTC
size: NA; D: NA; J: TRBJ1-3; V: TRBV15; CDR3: CATSRAGVNPPSGNTIYF; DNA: TGTGCCACCAGCAGAGCAGGGGTCAACCCACCCTCTGGAAACACCATATATTTT
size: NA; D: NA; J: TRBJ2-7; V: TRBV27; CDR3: CASSLFRWGGGSSYEQYF; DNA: TGTGCCAGCAGTCTCTTCCGATGGGGGGGCGGGAGCTCCTACGAGCAGTACTTC
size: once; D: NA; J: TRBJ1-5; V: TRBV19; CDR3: CASSISGNLQPQHF; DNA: TGTGCCAGTAGTATATCAGGGAATTTACAGCCCCAGCATTTT
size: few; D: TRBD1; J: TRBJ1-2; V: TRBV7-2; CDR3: CASSLDEGQGRYGYTF; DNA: TGTGCCAGCAGCTTAGACGAAGGACAGGGACGGTATGGCTACACCTTC
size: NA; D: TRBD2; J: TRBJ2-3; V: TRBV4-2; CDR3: CASSQELAGVGTDTQYF; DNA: TGTGCCAGCAGCCAAGAACTAGCGGGAGTTGGGACAGATACGCAGTATTTT
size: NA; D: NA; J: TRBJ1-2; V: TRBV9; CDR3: CASSVVGVGGYTF; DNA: TGTGCCAGCAGCGTAGTGGGAGTAGGGGGCTACACCTTC
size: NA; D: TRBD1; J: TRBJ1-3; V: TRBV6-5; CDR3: CAGSTGGYGNTIYF; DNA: TGTGCCGGCTCGACAGGGGGTTATGGAAACACCATATATTTT
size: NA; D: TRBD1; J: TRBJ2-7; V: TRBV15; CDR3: CATSRDRGDYEQYF; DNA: TGTGCCACCAGCCGGGACAGGGGGGATTACGAGCAGTACTTC
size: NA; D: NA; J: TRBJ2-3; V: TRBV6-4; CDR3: CASSDSNRGSDTQYF; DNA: TGTGCCAGCAGTGACTCGAACCGGGGATCGGATACGCAGTATTTT
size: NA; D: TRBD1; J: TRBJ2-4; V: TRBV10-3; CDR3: CAVRTGGSDIQYF; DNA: TGTGCCGTGAGGACAGGGGGCTCGGACATTCAGTACTTC
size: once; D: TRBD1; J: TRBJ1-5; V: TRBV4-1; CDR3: CASSQDGTGNQPQHF; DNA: TGCGCCAGCAGCCAAGATGGGACAGGGAATCAGCCCCAGCATTTT
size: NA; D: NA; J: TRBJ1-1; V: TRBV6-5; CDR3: CASSYSGEGAEAFF; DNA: TGTGCCAGCAGTTACTCCGGGGAAGGCGCTGAAGCTTTCTTT
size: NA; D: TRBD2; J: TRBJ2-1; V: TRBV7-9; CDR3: CASSLASSGRSYNEQFF; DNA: TGTGCCAGCAGCTTAGCTTCTAGCGGGAGGAGTTACAATGAGCAGTTCTTC
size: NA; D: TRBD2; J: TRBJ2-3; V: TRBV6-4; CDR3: CASSDSAGGADTQYF; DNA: TGTGCCAGCAGTGACTCTGCGGGAGGGGCAGATACGCAGTATTTT
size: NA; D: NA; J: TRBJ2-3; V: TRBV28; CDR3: CASSLRQGFTDTQYF; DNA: TGTGCCAGCAGTTTACGGCAGGGATTCACAGATACGCAGTATTTT
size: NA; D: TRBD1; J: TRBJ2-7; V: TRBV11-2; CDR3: CASSFRQGKYYEQYF; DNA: TGTGCCAGCAGCTTCAGACAGGGGAAGTACTACGAGCAGTACTTC
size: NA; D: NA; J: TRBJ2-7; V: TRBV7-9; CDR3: CSSSPQPSYEQYF; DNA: TGTTCCAGCAGCCCACAGCCCTCCTACGAGCAGTACTTC
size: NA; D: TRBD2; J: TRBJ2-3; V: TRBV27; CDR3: CASSHTTSPADTQYF; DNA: TGTGCCAGCAGTCACACGACTAGCCCGGCAGATACGCAGTATTTT
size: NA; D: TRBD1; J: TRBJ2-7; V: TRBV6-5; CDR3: CASSWGQGTQYEQYF; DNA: TGTGCCAGCAGTTGGGGACAGGGGACCCAATACGAGCAGTACTTC
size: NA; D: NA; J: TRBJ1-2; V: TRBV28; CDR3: CASSPTGTYGYTF; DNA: TGTGCCAGCAGCCCAACCGGGACTTACGGCTACACCTTC
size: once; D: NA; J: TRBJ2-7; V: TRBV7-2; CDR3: CASSLYAVSSYEQYF; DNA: TGTGCCAGCAGCTTATATGCGGTAAGCTCCTACGAGCAGTACTTC
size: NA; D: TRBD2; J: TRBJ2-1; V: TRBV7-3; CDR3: CASSSTSGAYNEQFF; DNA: TGTGCCAGCAGCTCCACTAGCGGGGCCTACAATGAGCAGTTCTTC
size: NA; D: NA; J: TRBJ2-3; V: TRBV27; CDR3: CASSLIRGDTQYF; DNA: TGTGCCAGCAGTTTAATTAGAGGAGATACGCAGTATTTT
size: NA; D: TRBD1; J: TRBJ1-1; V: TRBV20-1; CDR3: CSAGQGSEAFF; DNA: TGCAGTGCCGGACAGGGGTCTGAAGCTTTCTTT
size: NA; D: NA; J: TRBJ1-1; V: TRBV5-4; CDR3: CASSRAENTEAFF; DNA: TGTGCCAGCAGCAGAGCGGAGAACACTGAAGCTTTCTTT
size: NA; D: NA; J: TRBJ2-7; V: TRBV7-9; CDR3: CSSSVNTYEQYF; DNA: TGTTCCAGCAGCGTAAACACCTACGAGCAGTACTTC
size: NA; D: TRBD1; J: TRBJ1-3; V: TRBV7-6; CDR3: CASSLAWGPGQGLSGNTIYF; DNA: TGTGCCAGCAGCTTAGCGTGGGGGCCTGGACAGGGCCTCTCTGGAAACACCATATATTTT
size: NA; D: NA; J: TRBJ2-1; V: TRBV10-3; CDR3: CAISVRGYEQFF; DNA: TGTGCCATCAGTGTTAGGGGCTATGAGCAGTTCTTC
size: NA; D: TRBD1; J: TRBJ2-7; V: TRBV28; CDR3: CASSLSDRAISYEQYF; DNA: TGTGCCAGCAGTTTGTCGGACAGGGCGATCTCCTACGAGCAGTACTTC
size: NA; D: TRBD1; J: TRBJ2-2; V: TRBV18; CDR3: CASSRTGTENTGELFF; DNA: TGTGCCAGCTCACGAACCGGGACAGAGAACACCGGGGAGCTGTTTTTT
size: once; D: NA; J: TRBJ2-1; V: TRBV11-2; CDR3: CASSSAYNEQFF; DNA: TGTGCCAGCAGCTCCGCCTACAATGAGCAGTTCTTC
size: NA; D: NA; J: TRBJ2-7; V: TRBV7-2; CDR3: CASSSEPLAVGSYEQYF; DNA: TGTGCCAGCAGCTCCGAGCCCTTAGCGGTCGGCTCCTACGAGCAGTACTTC
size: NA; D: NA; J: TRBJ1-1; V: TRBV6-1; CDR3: CASTVAGLTEAFF; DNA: TGTGCCAGCACCGTCGCGGGTCTCACTGAAGCTTTCTTT
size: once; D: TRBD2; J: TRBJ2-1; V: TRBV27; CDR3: CASSLFSLAGGEQFF; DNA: TGTGCCAGCAGTTTATTTAGTCTAGCGGGAGGAGAGCAGTTCTTC
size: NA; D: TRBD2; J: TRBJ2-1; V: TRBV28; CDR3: CASAIQGLALNNEQFF; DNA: TGTGCCAGCGCGATACAGGGACTAGCGTTGAACAATGAGCAGTTCTTC
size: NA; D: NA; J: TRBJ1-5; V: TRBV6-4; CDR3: CASSRRGSLPNQPQHF; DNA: TGTGCCAGCAGCCGACGAGGGAGCCTCCCAAATCAGCCCCAGCATTTT
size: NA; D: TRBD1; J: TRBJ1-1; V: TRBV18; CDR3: CASSPSRGQGLMNTEAFF; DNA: TGTGCCAGCTCACCATCAAGAGGACAGGGTCTTATGAACACTGAAGCTTTCTTT
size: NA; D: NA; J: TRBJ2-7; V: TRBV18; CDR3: CASSPGGPYEQYF; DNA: TGTGCCAGCTCACCAGGGGGCCCCTACGAGCAGTACTTC
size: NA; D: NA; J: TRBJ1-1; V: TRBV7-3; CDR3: CASSLSLNTEAFF; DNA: TGTGCCAGCAGCTTATCCCTTAACACTGAAGCTTTCTTT
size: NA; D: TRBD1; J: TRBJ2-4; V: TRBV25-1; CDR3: CASSETGGNIQYF; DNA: TGTGCCAGCAGTGAGACAGGGGGAAACATTCAGTACTTC
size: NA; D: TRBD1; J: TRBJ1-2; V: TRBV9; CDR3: CASEAQGAPGNYGYTF; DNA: TGTGCCAGCGAGGCTCAGGGGGCGCCCGGTAACTATGGCTACACCTTC
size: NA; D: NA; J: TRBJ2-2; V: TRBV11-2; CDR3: CASSQGRSGELFF; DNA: TGTGCCAGCAGCCAGGGTCGGAGCGGGGAGCTGTTTTTT
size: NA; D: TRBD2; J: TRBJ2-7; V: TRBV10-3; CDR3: CAISAGLVKNF; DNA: TGTGCCATCAGTGCGGGACTAGTAAAGAACTTC
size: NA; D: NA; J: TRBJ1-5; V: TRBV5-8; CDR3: CASSIDGIQPQHF; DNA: TGTGCCAGCAGCATCGACGGGATTCAGCCCCAGCATTTT
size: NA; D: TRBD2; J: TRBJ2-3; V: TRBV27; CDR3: CASSEASGVTDTQYF; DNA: TGTGCCAGCAGTGAGGCTAGCGGGGTCACAGATACGCAGTATTTT
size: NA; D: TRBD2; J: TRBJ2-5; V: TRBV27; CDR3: CASTKVGLTSGPQETQYF; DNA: TGTGCCAGCACAAAGGTCGGGCTGACTAGCGGGCCCCAAGAGACCCAGTACTTC